This is a list of T cell receptor beta chains from one sample in a study of beta chain features in type 1 diabetes. Libraries were prepared by immunoSEQ multiplex PCR; TCRdb keeps only in-frame clonotypes and omits some of them. The sample shows more than 55,000 clones, 40% to 60% of them seen only once. The sequencing sample was made of Tregs from blood. These receptors all come from a woman aged 40 to 50 with type 1 diabetes. CDR3s include the opening cysteine and the closing phenylalanine or tryptophan. The D gene is left open where the match is weak. A row's size may be missing; if present it is once, few, many or a size class.

V	D	J	size	DNA	CDR3
TRBV13	NA	TRBJ1-4	NA	TGTGCCAGCAGCTTAGGGCCCGGGGAAAAACTGTTTTTT	CASSLGPGEKLFF
TRBV25-1	NA	TRBJ2-5	few	TGTGCCAGCAGTGAATATGGGGCCTCTGAGACCCAGTACTTC	CASSEYGASETQYF
TRBV7-2	TRBD1	TRBJ1-2	few	TGTGCCAGCAGCTCCTATCTCGGGACAGACTATGGCTACACCTTC	CASSSYLGTDYGYTF
TRBV5-1	TRBD1	TRBJ2-1	NA	TGCGCCAGCAGACCCTCGACAGGGTTCGATGAGCAGTTCTTC	CASRPSTGFDEQFF
TRBV6-6	NA	TRBJ2-7	few	TGTGCCAGCAGCTGGACTTCCACCTACGATAAGCAGTACTTC	CASSWTSTYDKQYF
TRBV5-1	NA	TRBJ2-5	NA	TGCGCCAGCAGCACCGGGACACCTTCCGAGACCCAGTACTTC	CASSTGTPSETQYF
TRBV30	TRBD1	TRBJ2-1	NA	TGTGCCTGGGGCGTGGGACAGGGGGCGCCTAATGAGCAGTTCTTC	CAWGVGQGAPNEQFF
TRBV7-2	NA	TRBJ2-1	many	TGTGCCAGCAGCTTACGACAGGAACAGAGGCAGTTCTTC	CASSLRQEQRQFF
TRBV7-3	NA	TRBJ2-2	medium-sized	TGTGCCAGCAGCCTGATGACAGTCTACACCGGGGAGCTGTTTTTT	CASSLMTVYTGELFF
TRBV27	TRBD2	TRBJ2-1	NA	TGTGCCAGCAGTTTAGGGGAGTCTAGCGGGAGCGGCGAGCAGTTCTTC	CASSLGESSGSGEQFF
TRBV5-6	TRBD1	TRBJ1-4	NA	TGTGCCAGCAGCTTGCCGGGACAGGGGGACAATGAAAAACTGTTTTTT	CASSLPGQGDNEKLFF
TRBV20-1	NA	TRBJ1-1	NA	TGCAGTGCTAGAGACGTTGAAGCTTTCTTT	CSARDVEAFF
TRBV4-3	TRBD2	TRBJ2-2	few	TGCGCCAGCAGCCAACTCCTCGGGGGGGGCACCGGGGAGCTGTTTTTT	CASSQLLGGGTGELFF
TRBV2	TRBD1	TRBJ1-6	NA	TGTGCCAGTCTTATCGAGACAGGGAATTCACCCCTCCACTTT	CASLIETGNSPLHF
TRBV2	TRBD1	TRBJ2-1	once	TGTGCCAACACCCGGGACAGCGACAATGAGCAGTTCTTC	CANTRDSDNEQFF
TRBV28	NA	TRBJ1-2	NA	TGTGCCAGCAGTTCCTTGTATGGCTACACCTTC	CASSSLYGYTF
TRBV6-1	TRBD1	TRBJ1-1	NA	TGTGCCAGCAGAAAGGAACAGGGGTACACTGAAGCTTTCTTT	CASRKEQGYTEAFF
TRBV30	NA	TRBJ1-3	NA	TGTGCCTGGATGAAGGGGCGAGGAAACACCATATATTTT	CAWMKGRGNTIYF
TRBV7-2	TRBD2	TRBJ2-1	few	TGTGCCAGCAGCTTAGGCGGGGGGGGCTACAATGAGCAGTTCTTC	CASSLGGGGYNEQFF
TRBV5-4	TRBD1	TRBJ2-7	few	TGTGCCAGCAGCCTCGGACAGGACCAGACCTACGAGCAGTACTTC	CASSLGQDQTYEQYF
TRBV2	NA	TRBJ2-7	NA	TGTGCCAGCAGGGCGGCTAGCGCTACCTTCAGCTTC	CASRAASATFSF
TRBV7-2	NA	TRBJ1-2	NA	TGTGCCAGCAGCACCGGGCAGGGTACCGGCGGCTACACCTTC	CASSTGQGTGGYTF
TRBV12-5	TRBD1	TRBJ1-1	few	TGTGCTAGTTTGTTGCAGGGGGCTTCCTCCACTGAAGCTTTCTTT	CASLLQGASSTEAFF
TRBV5-1	TRBD2	TRBJ2-2	few	TGCGCCAGCAGCATACTAGCGGGAGGGAACACCGGGGAGCTGTTTTTT	CASSILAGGNTGELFF
TRBV19	NA	TRBJ1-1	NA	TGTGCCAGTAGTGCCCCGGGGGACACTGAAGCTTTCTTT	CASSAPGDTEAFF
TRBV5-4	TRBD1	TRBJ1-6	NA	TGTGCCAGCAGCTCCGGACAGGGAAGGAATTCACCCCTCCACTTT	CASSSGQGRNSPLHF
TRBV7-9	NA	TRBJ1-1	NA	TGTGCCAGCAGCTTCCGACCGGAGAACGAAGCTTTCTTT	CASSFRPENEAFF
TRBV20-1	TRBD1	TRBJ1-2	NA	TGCAGTACCGACAGGGGTGATGGCTACACCTTC	CSTDRGDGYTF
TRBV5-1	TRBD2	TRBJ2-5	NA	TGCGCCAGCAGCCCAACCGGGACTAGCGGGGGAAGAGAGACCCAGTACTTC	CASSPTGTSGGRETQYF
TRBV7-3	NA	TRBJ2-3	NA	TGTGCCAGCAGCTCCCGACTGAATACTAGGGACACAGATACGCAGTATTTT	CASSSRLNTRDTDTQYF
TRBV4-2	TRBD1	TRBJ1-1	few	TGTGCCAGCAGCCAAGATCGGCAGGGGGGATGGACTGAAGCTTTCTTT	CASSQDRQGGWTEAFF
TRBV7-3	TRBD2	TRBJ2-5	NA	TGTGCCAGCAGCAGGGGACTAGCGGGAACGCGGGAGACCCAGTACTTC	CASSRGLAGTRETQYF
TRBV19	TRBD2	TRBJ2-3	few	TGTGCCAGTTCCCAGACTAGCGGGAGCGCAGATACGCAGTATTTT	CASSQTSGSADTQYF
TRBV7-8	NA	TRBJ2-7	NA	TGTGCCAGCAGCAAACGCGGGAACGATTACGAGCAGTACTTC	CASSKRGNDYEQYF
TRBV5-4	TRBD2	TRBJ2-1	few	TGTGCCAGCAGCTTGCGACTAGCGAGCTACAATGAGCAGTTCTTC	CASSLRLASYNEQFF
TRBV5-4	TRBD1	TRBJ1-2	NA	TGTGCCAGCAGCCCGGGGACAGGGTTTAGCTATGGCTACACCTTC	CASSPGTGFSYGYTF
TRBV29-1	TRBD1	TRBJ2-7	NA	TGCAGCGTTTCCAGGGACAGGTGGAACGAGCAGTACTTC	CSVSRDRWNEQYF
TRBV7-9	NA	TRBJ1-6	NA	TGTGCCAGCAGCCCCGACGTCCCTAGGTCCCTCCACTTT	CASSPDVPRSLHF
TRBV28	NA	TRBJ2-5	NA	TGTGCCAGCAGTTCGTTCGGGGTAGCCAGCCAAGAGACCCAGTACTTC	CASSSFGVASQETQYF
TRBV25-1	NA	TRBJ2-7	NA	TGTGCCAGCAGTGAGGAGATCTCCTACGAGCAGTACTTC	CASSEEISYEQYF
TRBV29-1	NA	TRBJ2-5	NA	TGCAGCGCCTCTCCAGGGCGAGAGACCCAGTACTTC	CSASPGRETQYF
TRBV7-9	NA	TRBJ2-7	NA	TGTGCCAGCAGCTTGCCCTTCCCCTCCGGGCAGTACTTC	CASSLPFPSGQYF
TRBV7-9	NA	TRBJ2-7	NA	TGTGCCAGCAGCTTTTCTGGAGTAGCTTTCTACGAGCAGTACTTC	CASSFSGVAFYEQYF
TRBV7-9	TRBD1	TRBJ1-5	NA	TGTGCCAGCAGCATGACAGGGGGCAGCAATCAGCCCCAGCATTTT	CASSMTGGSNQPQHF
TRBV4-1	NA	TRBJ1-1	few	TGCGCCAGCAGCCAACCCCGGCCGGGGGGCACTGAAGCTTTCTTT	CASSQPRPGGTEAFF
TRBV6-1	TRBD2	TRBJ2-1	NA	TGTGCCAGCCTAAGACTAGCGGAGTCCTACAATGAGCAGTTCTTC	CASLRLAESYNEQFF